A single sample is the source of the 3 T cell receptor beta chains below, sequenced in a study of OX40 agonist ivuxolimab in advanced cancers. Generated by immunoSEQ multiplex PCR, the TCRdb table keeps only in-frame clones and is missing some. The sample records more than 60,000 clones, about 88% being singletons. The sample was CD4+ or CD8+ T cells sorted from blood, taken in a trial of the OX40 agonist ivuxolimab. Receptor source: an adult with an advanced solid tumor such as melanoma, head and neck, liver or kidney cancer.

V usage is TRBV7-9 and J usage is TRBJ1-1; D is ambiguous. CDR3 length equals 12 residues. CDR1 and CDR2 (germline): SEHNR, FQNEAQ (reference sequence). Trimming took off 5 bases at V and 2 bases at J, with 6 bases between the two ends. In DNA form, the CDR3 reads TGTGCCAGCAGCCCGAAAAACACTGAAGCTTTCTTT. Translated: CASSPKNTEAFF.

On this clone itself: The sample holds other DNA sequences that translate to the same CDR3. V is TRBV18 and J is TRBJ2-6; unclear D gene. This CDR3 has 14 residues. V lost 0 bases and J lost 4, with 4 bases in between. Germline-derived CDR1 and CDR2 are KGHSH and LQKENI. CDR3 bases: TGTGCCAGCTCACCACCTACCGGGGCCAACGTCCTGACTTTC. This sequence encodes CASSPPTGANVLTF.

V usage is TRBV28 and J usage is TRBJ2-1; D uncertain. The CDR3 loop spans 13 amino acids. Trimming left V 7 bases short and J 3 bases short, with 10 bases between. The germline gives CDR1 MDHEN, CDR2 SYDVKM. The CDR3: CASTRGDYNEQFF. CDR3 bases: TGTGCCAGCACGCGCGGAGACTACAATGAGCAGTTCTTC.